This T cell receptor (beta chain) was obtained from a study of vaccination and CD4 T cells after COVID-19. Overall study: Post-vaccine sampling followed dose two by a median 72 days (range 14 to 241). General study results and limits: Median SARS-CoV-2-reactive clonotype numbers rose nonsignificantly, about 21 to 38.

Treatment described: approximately 9-day PBMC culture with coronavirus spike peptide pools or control peptides (ViraFEST assay). Every positive PCR date fell between March and December 2020, earlier than the US Alpha, Beta and Delta variants. An Oncomine TCR Beta short-read assay was used to sequence the DNA from cultured CD4+ T cells. Genomic DNA was drawn out of CD4+ T cells grown in culture. TCRdb re-analysed the PCR reads in MiXCR, keeping a single row per CDR3 protein. Of approximately 13,000 distinct CDR3 sequences in the sample, 50% to 65% were seen once. This clonotype has a single count. What it recognizes is unknown. This TCR came from a human donor who had recovered from COVID-19. The specimen sequenced was CD4+ T cells from blood, cultured in vitro.

CDR3 region: CASSKNTGADEKLFF. The CDR3 DNA is TGTGCCAGCAGCAAAAACACAGGGGCCGATGAAAAACTGTTTTTT. V is TRBV3-1 and J is TRBJ1-4; 7 nucleotides match TRBD1. Germline values: CDR1 LGHDT, CDR2 YNNKEL (reference sequence). V lost 5 bases to trimming and J lost 6 bases; unmatched junction nucleotides: 9. This CDR3 has 15 amino acids. Together with reference TRBV3-1 and TRBJ1-4, the CDR3 gives the full variable domain: DTAVSQTPKYLVTQMGNDKSIKCEQNLGHDTMYWYKQDSKKFLKIMFSYNNKELIINETVPNRFSPKSPDKAHLNLHINSLELGDSAVYFCASSKNTGADEKLFFGSGTQLSVL.